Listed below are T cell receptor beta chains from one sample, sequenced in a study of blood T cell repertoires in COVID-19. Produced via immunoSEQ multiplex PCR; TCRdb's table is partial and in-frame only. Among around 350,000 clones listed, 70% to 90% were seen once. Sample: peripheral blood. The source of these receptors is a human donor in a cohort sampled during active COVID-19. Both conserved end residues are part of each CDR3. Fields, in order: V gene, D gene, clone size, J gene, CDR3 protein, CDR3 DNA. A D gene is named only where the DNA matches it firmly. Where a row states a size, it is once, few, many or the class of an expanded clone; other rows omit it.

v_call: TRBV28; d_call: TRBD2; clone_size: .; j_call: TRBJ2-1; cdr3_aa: CASFRTSGRNEQFF; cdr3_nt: TGTGCCAGCTTCCGGACTAGCGGGAGAAATGAGCAGTTCTTC
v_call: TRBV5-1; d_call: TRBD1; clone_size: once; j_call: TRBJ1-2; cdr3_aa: CASGPDRTDGYTF; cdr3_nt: TGCGCCAGCGGCCCGGACAGGACGGATGGCTACACCTTC
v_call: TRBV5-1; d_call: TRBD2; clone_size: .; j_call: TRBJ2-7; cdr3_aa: CASSPIGLAYEQYF; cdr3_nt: TGCGCCAGCAGCCCGATAGGACTAGCCTACGAGCAGTACTTC
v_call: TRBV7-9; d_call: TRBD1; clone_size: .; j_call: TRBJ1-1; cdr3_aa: CASATGATTEAFF; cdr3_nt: TGTGCCAGCGCGACAGGGGCGACGACTGAAGCTTTCTTT
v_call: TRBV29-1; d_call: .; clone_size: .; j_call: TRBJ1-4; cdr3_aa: CSVAPRLGEKLFF; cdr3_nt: TGCAGCGTTGCCCCCCGGCTAGGCGAAAAACTGTTTTTT
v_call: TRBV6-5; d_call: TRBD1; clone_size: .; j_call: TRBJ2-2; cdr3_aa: CASTKGTGTTGELFF; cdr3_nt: TGTGCCAGCACGAAAGGGACAGGGACCACCGGGGAGCTGTTTTTT
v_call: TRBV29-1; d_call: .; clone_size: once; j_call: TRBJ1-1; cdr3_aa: CSVEDTYTEAFF; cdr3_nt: TGCAGCGTTGAAGACACATACACTGAAGCTTTCTTT
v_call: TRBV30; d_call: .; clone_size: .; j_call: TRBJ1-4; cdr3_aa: CAWRKTANEKLFF; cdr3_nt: TGTGCCTGGAGAAAGACAGCTAATGAAAAACTGTTTTTT
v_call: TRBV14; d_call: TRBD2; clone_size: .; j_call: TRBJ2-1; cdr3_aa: CASSQELLAGKNEQFF; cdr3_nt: TGTGCCAGCAGCCAAGAATTGCTAGCGGGTAAAAATGAGCAGTTCTTC
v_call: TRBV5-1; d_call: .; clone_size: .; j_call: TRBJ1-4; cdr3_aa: CASSLGGITNEKLFF; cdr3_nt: TGCGCCAGCAGCTTGGGCGGGATAACTAATGAAAAACTGTTTTTT
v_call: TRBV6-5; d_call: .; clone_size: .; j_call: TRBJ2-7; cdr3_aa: CASSQQWTLYEQYF; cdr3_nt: TGTGCCAGCAGTCAACAGTGGACACTCTACGAGCAGTACTTC
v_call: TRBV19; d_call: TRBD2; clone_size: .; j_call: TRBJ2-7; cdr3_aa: CASSTPGGGRAYEQYF; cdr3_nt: TGTGCCAGTAGTACGCCCGGTGGCGGGAGAGCATACGAGCAGTACTTC
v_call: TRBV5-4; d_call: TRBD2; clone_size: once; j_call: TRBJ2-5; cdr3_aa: CASSPRGIAGPNGEETQYF; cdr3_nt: TGTGCCAGCAGCCCCCGGGGGATAGCGGGGCCCAATGGGGAAGAGACCCAGTACTTC
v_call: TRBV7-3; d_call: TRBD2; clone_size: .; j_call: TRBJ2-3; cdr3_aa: CASSLTAPSGGAGTDTQYF; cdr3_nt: TGTGCCAGCAGCTTAACCGCCCCTAGCGGGGGGGCCGGGACAGATACGCAGTATTTT
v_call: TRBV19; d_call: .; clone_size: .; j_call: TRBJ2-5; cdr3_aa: CASSMRASGGIQYF; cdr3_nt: TGTGCCAGTAGTATGCGAGCCTCCGGAGGGATCCAGTACTTC
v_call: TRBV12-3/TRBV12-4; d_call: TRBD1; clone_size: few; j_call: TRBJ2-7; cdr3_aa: CASSLGTGDEQYF; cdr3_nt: TGTGCCAGCAGTTTGGGGACAGGGGACGAGCAGTACTTC
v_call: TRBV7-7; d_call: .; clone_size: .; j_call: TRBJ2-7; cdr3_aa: CASSPSGQPYEQYF; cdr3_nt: TGTGCCAGCAGCCCAAGTGGACAACCCTACGAGCAGTACTTC
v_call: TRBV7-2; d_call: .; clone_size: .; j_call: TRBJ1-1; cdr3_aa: CASSLGYRNRNTEAFF; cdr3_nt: TGTGCCAGCAGCTTAGGGTACAGGAATAGGAACACTGAAGCTTTCTTT
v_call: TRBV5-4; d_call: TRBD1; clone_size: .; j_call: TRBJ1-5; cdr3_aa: CASSLDRGQPQHF; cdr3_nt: TGTGCCAGCAGCTTGGACAGGGGTCAGCCCCAGCATTTT
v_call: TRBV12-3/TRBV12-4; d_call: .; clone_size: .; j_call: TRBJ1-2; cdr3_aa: CASSLSRQYGYTF; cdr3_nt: TGTGCCAGCAGTTTATCAAGACAGTATGGCTACACCTTC
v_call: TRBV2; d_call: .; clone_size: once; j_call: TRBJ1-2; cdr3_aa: CASRSTQGLLGYTF; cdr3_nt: TGTGCCAGCAGGTCAACTCAGGGGCTATTGGGCTACACCTTC
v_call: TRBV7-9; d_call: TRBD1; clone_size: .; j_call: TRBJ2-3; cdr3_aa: CASSQDRVKHTDTQYF; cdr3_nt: TGTGCCAGCAGCCAGGACAGGGTAAAACACACAGATACGCAGTATTTT
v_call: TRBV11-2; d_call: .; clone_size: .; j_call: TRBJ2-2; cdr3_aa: CASSLLVTGELFF; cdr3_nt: TGTGCCAGCAGCTTGCTAGTTACCGGGGAGCTGTTTTTT
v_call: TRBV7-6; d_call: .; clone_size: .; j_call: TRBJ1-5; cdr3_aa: CASSLSGASNQPQHF; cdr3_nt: TGTGCCAGCAGCTTGTCAGGGGCAAGCAATCAGCCCCAGCATTTT
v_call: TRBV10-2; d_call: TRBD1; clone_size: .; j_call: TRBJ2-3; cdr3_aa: CASSESQGADTQYF; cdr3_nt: TGCGCCAGCAGTGAGTCCCAGGGGGCAGATACGCAGTATTTT
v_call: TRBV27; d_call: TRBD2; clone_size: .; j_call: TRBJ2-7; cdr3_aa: CASSLSGGGRFRVEQYF; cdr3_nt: TGTGCCAGCAGTTTATCGGGCGGCGGGAGGTTTAGGGTCGAGCAGTACTTC
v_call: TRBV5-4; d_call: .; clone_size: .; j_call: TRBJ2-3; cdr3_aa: CASSLDSTDTQYF; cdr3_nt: TGTGCCAGCAGCTTGGACTCCACAGATACGCAGTATTTT
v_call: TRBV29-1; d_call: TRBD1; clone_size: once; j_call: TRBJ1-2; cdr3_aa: CSVSNPGQGNYGYTF; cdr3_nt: TGCAGCGTGAGCAACCCGGGACAGGGGAACTATGGCTACACCTTC
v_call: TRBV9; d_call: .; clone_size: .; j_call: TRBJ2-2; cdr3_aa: CASSVDSVNTGELFF; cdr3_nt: TGTGCCAGCAGCGTGGACAGCGTGAACACCGGGGAGCTGTTTTTT
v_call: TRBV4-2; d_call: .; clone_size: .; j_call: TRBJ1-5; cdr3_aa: CASSQAFEGYQPQHF; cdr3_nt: TGTGCCAGCAGCCAGGCCTTTGAGGGATATCAGCCCCAGCATTTT
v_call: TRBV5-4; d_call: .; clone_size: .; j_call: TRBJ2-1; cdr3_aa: CASSLGEVRNEQFF; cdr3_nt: TGTGCCAGCAGCTTGGGGGAGGTCCGGAATGAGCAGTTCTTC
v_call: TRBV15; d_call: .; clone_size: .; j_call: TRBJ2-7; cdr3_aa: CATSRGGTRGHEQYF; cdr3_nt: TGTGCCACCAGCAGAGGTGGGACAAGAGGCCACGAGCAGTACTTC
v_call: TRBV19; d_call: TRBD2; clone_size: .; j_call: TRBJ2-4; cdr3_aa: CASSIGRLADQYF; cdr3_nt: TGTGCCAGTAGTATAGGTCGCCTAGCGGATCAGTACTTC
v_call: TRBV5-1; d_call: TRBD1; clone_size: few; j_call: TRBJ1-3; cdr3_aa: CASSLGQGLPGNTIYF; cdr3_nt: TGCGCCAGCAGCTTGGGACAGGGGCTGCCTGGAAACACCATATATTTT
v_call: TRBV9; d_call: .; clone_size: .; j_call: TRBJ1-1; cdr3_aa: CASSEGGGDDTEAFF; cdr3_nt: TGTGCCAGCAGCGAGGGAGGAGGGGACGACACTGAAGCTTTCTTT
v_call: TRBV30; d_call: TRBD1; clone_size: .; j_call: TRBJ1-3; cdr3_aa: CAWTQGAHSGNTIYF; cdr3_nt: TGTGCCTGGACCCAGGGGGCCCACTCTGGAAACACCATATATTTT
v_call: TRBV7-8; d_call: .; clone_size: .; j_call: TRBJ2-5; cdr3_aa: CASSLAGVAQETQYF; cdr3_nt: TGTGCCAGCAGCTTAGCGGGAGTAGCCCAAGAGACCCAGTACTTC
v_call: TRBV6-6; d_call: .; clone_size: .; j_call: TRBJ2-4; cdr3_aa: CASGPFNAKNIQYF; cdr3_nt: TGTGCCAGCGGGCCCTTCAACGCCAAAAACATTCAGTACTTC
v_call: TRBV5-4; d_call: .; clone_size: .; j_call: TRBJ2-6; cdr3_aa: CASSLVLPSGANVLTF; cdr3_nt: TGTGCCAGCAGCTTGGTTTTGCCGAGTGGGGCCAACGTCCTGACTTTC
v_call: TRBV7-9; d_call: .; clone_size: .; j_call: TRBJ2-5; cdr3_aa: CASSLVAVQETQYF; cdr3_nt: TGTGCCAGCAGCTTAGTGGCAGTGCAAGAGACCCAGTACTTC
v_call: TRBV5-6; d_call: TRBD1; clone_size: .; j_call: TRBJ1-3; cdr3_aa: CASSLMTGGHGNTIYF; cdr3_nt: TGTGCCAGCAGCTTGATGACAGGGGGCCATGGAAACACCATATATTTT
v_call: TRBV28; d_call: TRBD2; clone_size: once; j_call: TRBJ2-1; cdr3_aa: CASRLAGYEQFF; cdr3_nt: TGTGCCAGCAGACTAGCGGGGTATGAGCAGTTCTTC
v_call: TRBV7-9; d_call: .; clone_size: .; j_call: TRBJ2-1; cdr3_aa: CASTSMRGSYNEQFF; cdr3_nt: TGTGCCAGCACCTCTATGCGGGGCTCCTACAATGAGCAGTTCTTC
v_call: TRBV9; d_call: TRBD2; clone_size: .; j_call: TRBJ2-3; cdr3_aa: CASSVGGGVPSTDTQYF; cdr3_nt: TGTGCCAGCAGTGTGGGCGGGGGGGTCCCTAGCACAGATACGCAGTATTTT
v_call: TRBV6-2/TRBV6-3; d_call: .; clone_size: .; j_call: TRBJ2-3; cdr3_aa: CASTPNLATDTQYF; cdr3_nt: TGTGCCAGCACCCCTAATCTAGCTACAGATACGCAGTATTTT
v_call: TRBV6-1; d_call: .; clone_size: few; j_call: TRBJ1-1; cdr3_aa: CASSESLGRLEDTEAFF; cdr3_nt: TGTGCCAGCAGTGAATCACTGGGGCGGCTTGAGGACACTGAAGCTTTCTTT
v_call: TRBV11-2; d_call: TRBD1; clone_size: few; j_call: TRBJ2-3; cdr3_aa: CASSPFLRGRTDTQYF; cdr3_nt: TGTGCCAGCAGCCCGTTTCTGAGGGGGCGGACAGATACGCAGTATTTT
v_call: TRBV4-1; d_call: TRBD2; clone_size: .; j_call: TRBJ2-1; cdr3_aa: CASSQLLAGSYNEQFF; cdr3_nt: TGCGCCAGCAGCCAATTACTAGCGGGCTCCTACAATGAGCAGTTCTTC
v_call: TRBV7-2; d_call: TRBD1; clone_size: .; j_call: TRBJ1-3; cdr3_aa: CASSLWGTGSGNTIYF; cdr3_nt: TGTGCCAGCAGCTTATGGGGGACAGGGTCTGGAAACACCATATATTTT
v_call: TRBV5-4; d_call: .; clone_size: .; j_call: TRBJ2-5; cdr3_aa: CASSSLTGQETQYF; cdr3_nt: TGTGCCAGCAGCAGCCTGACAGGTCAAGAGACCCAGTACTTC
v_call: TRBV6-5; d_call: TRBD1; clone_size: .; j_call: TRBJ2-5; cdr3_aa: CASSLQGAGETQYF; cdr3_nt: TGTGCCAGCAGTCTACAGGGGGCCGGAGAGACCCAGTACTTC
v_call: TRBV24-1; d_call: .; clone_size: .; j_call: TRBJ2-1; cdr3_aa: CATGRGSRDNEQFF; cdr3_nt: TGTGCCACCGGTCGTGGGTCCCGGGACAATGAGCAGTTCTTC
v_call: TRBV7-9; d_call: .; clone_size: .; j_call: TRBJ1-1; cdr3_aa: CASSLGRQGGTEAFF; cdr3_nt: TGTGCCAGCAGCTTAGGAAGGCAGGGTGGCACTGAAGCTTTCTTT